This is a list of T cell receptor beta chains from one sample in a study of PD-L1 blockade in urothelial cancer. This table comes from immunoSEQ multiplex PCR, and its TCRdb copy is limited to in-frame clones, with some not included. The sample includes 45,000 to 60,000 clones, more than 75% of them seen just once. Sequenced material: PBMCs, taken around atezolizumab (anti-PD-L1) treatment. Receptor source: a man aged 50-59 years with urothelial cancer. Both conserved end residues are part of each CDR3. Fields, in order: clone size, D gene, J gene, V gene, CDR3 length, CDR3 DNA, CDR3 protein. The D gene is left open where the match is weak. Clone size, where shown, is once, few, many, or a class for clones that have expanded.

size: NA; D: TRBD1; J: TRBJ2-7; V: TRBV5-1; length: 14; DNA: TGCGCCAGCAGCTTGGGACAGGGAAAAGACGAGCAGTACTTC; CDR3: CASSLGQGKDEQYF
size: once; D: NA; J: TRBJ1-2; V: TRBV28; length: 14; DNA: TGTGCCAGCAGGCCAGGTCCCCTCATAACTGGCTACACCTTC; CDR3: CASRPGPLITGYTF
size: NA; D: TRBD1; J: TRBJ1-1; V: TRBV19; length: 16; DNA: TGTGCCAGTAGTCCAGGGGGCGACACTTTGAACACTGAAGCTTTCTTT; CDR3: CASSPGGDTLNTEAFF
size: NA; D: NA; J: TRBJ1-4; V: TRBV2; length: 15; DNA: TGTGCCAGCCGCTCTGGGGGGACGGCTAATGAAAAACTGTTTTTT; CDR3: CASRSGGTANEKLFF
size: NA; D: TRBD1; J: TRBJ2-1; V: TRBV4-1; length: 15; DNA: TGCGCCAGCAGCCACCGGGACAGGGGGTTGAATGAGCAGTTCTTC; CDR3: CASSHRDRGLNEQFF
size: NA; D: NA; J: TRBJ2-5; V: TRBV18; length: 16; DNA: TGTGCCAGCTCACCACCTAATGGAGCCTCGGGAGAGACCCAGTACTTC; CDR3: CASSPPNGASGETQYF
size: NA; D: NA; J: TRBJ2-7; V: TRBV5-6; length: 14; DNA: TGTGCCAGCACCCGGTACGGGGGCTCCTACGAGCAGTACTTC; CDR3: CASTRYGGSYEQYF
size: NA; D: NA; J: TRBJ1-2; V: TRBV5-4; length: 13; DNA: TGTGCCAGCAGCTTGGACAATAACTATGGCTACACCTTC; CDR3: CASSLDNNYGYTF
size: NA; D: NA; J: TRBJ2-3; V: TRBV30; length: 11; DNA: TGTGCCTGGAGTGAAGACGGGGCGCAGTATTTT; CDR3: CAWSEDGAQYF
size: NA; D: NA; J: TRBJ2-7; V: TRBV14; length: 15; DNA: TGTGCCAGCAGCCGGCAAAGGACAGCAGCCTACGAGCAGTACTTC; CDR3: CASSRQRTAAYEQYF
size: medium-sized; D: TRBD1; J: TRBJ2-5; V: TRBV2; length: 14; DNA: TGTGCCAGCAGCCGGGACAGGGGCCAAGAGACCCAGTACTTC; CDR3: CASSRDRGQETQYF
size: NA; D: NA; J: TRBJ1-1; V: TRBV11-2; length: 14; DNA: TGTGCCAGCAGCTTATTTACAGGGAACACTGAAGCTTTCTTT; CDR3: CASSLFTGNTEAFF
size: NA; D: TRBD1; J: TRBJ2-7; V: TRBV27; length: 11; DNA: TGTGCCAGCAGTCGGGACAGTCAGCAGTACTTC; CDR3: CASSRDSQQYF
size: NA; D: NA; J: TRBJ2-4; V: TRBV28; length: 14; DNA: TGTGCCAGCAGTTTACAGGGGGCCAAAAACATTCAGTACTTC; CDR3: CASSLQGAKNIQYF
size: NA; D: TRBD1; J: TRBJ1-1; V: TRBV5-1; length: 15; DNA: TGCGCCAGCAGCGGGGGACAGAACATGAACACTGAAGCTTTCTTT; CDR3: CASSGGQNMNTEAFF
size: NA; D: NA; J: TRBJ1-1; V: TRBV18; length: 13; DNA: TGTGCCAGCTCAACGACAATGAACACTGAAGCTTTCTTT; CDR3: CASSTTMNTEAFF
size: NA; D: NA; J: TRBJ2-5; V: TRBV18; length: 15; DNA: TGTGCCAGCTCACGAACCACCGGGAATCAAGAGAGCCAGTACTTC; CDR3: CASSRTTGNQESQYF